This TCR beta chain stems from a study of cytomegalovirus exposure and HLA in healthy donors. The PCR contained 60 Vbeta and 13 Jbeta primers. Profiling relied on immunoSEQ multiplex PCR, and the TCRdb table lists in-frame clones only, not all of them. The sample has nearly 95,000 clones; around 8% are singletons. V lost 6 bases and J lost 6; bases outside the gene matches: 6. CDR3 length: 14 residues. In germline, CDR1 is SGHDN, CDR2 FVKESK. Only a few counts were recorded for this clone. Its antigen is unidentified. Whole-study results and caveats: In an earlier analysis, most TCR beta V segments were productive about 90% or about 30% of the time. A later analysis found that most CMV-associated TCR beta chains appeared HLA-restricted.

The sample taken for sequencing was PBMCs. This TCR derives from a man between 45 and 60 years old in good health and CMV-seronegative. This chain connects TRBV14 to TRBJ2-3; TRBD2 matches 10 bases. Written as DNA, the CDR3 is TGTGCCAGCAGTCTAGCGGGGGCCTGGGATACGCAGTATTTT. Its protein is CASSLAGAWDTQYF.